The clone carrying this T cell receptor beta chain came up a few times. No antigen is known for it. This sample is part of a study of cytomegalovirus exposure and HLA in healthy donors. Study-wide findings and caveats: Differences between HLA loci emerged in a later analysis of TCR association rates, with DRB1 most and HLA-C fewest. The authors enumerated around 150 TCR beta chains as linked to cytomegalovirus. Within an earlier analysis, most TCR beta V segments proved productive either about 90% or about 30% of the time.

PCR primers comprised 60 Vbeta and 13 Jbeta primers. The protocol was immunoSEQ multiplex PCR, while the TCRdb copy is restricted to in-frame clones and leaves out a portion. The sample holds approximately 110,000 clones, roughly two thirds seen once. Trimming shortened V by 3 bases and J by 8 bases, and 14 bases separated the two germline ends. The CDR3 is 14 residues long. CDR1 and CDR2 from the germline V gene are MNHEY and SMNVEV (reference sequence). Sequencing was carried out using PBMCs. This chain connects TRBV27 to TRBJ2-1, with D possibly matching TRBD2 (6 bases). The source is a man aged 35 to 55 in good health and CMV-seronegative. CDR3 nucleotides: TGTGCCAGCAGTTTCGTTAGAGGGGAGGATGAGCAGTTCTTC. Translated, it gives CASSFVRGEDEQFF.